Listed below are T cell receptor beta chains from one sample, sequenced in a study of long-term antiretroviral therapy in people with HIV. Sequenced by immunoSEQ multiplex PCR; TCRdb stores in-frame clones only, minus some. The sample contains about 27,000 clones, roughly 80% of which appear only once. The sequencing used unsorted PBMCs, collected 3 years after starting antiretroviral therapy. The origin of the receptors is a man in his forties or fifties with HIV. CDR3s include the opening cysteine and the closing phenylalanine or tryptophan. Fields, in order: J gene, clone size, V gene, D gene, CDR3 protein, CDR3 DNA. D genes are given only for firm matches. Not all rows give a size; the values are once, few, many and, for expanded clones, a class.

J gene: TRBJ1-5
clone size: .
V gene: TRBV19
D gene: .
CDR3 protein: CASSNRPNQPQHF
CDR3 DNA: TGTGCCAGTAGTAATCGACCTAATCAGCCCCAGCATTTT

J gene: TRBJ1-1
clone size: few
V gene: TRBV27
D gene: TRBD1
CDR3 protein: CASSSQGAEAFF
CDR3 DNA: TGTGCCAGCAGTTCCCAGGGGGCTGAAGCTTTCTTT

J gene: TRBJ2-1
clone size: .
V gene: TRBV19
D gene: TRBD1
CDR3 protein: CASSIGTVYNEQFF
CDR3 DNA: TGTGCCAGTAGTATCGGGACAGTGTACAATGAGCAGTTCTTC

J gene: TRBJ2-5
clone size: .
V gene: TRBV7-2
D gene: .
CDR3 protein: CASTEETQYF
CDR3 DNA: TGTGCCAGCACCGAAGAGACCCAGTACTTC

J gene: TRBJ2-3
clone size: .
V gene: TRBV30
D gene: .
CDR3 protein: CAWSAIPEVGDTQYF
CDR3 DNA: TGTGCCTGGAGTGCCATTCCGGAGGTCGGGGATACGCAGTATTTT

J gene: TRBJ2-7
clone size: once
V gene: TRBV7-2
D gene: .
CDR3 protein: CASSFQGSYEQYF
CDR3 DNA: TGTGCCAGCAGCTTCCAGGGCTCCTACGAGCAGTACTTC

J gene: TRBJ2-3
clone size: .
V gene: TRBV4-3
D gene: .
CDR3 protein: CASSQDPGTANPDTQYF
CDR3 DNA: TGCGCCAGCAGCCAAGATCCCGGGACTGCTAATCCAGATACGCAGTATTTT

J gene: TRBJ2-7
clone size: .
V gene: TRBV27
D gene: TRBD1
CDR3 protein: CASSRTGYEQYF
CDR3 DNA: TGTGCCAGCAGCAGGACAGGGTACGAGCAGTACTTC

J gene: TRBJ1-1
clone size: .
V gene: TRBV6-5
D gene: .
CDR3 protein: CASSWGTDSLNTEAFF
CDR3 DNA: TGTGCCAGCAGTTGGGGTACCGACAGCTTGAACACTGAAGCTTTCTTT

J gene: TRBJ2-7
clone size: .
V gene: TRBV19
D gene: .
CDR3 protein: CASSVVLGGIPYEQYF
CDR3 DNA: TGTGCCAGTAGTGTCGTACTCGGGGGCATCCCCTACGAGCAGTACTTC

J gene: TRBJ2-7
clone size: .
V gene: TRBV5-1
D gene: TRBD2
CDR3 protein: CASSSQASGGATAYEQYF
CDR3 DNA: TGCGCCAGCAGCTCTCAAGCTAGCGGGGGGGCCACAGCCTACGAGCAGTACTTC

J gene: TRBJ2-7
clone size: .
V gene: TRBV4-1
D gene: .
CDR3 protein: CASSQISDGTYEQYF
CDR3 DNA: TGCGCCAGCAGCCAGATTTCTGATGGAACCTACGAGCAGTACTTC

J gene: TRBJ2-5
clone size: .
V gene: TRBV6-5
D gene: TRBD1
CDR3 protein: CASSRLTGNQETQYF
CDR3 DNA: TGTGCCAGCAGTCGATTGACAGGGAACCAAGAGACCCAGTACTTC

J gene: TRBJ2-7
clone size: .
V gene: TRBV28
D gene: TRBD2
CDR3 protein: CASSFQREGLWEQYF
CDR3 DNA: TGTGCCAGCAGTTTCCAGCGGGAGGGCCTGTGGGAGCAGTACTTC

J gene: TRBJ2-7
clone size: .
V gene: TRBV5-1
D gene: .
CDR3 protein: CASSLVGPGYEQYF
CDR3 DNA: TGCGCCAGCAGCTTAGTAGGCCCGGGCTACGAGCAGTACTTC

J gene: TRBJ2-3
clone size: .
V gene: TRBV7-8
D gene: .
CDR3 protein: CASSPHTGSSSTDTQYF
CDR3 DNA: TGTGCCAGCAGCCCTCATACCGGGTCTTCTAGCACAGATACGCAGTATTTT

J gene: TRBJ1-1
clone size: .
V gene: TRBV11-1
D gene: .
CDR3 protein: CASSSREGVYGEAFF
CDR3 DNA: TGTGCCAGCAGCAGCAGGGAAGGGGTGTATGGTGAAGCTTTCTTT

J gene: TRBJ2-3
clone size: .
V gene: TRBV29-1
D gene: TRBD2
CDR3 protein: CSADGTSGRTDTQYF
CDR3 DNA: TGCAGCGCAGATGGGACTAGCGGGCGCACAGATACGCAGTATTTT

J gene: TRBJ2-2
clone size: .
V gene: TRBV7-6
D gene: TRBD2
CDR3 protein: CASSYLAGGFTGELFF
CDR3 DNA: TGTGCCAGCAGCTACCTAGCGGGGGGTTTCACCGGGGAGCTGTTTTTT

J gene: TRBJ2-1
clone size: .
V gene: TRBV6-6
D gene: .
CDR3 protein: CASSYEGTNYNEQFF
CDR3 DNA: TGTGCCAGCAGTTACGAGGGGACAAACTACAATGAGCAGTTCTTC

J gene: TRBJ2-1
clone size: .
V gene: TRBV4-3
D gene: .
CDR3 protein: CASSPTGGYNEQFF
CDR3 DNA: TGCGCCAGCAGCCCGACTGGCGGCTACAATGAGCAGTTCTTC

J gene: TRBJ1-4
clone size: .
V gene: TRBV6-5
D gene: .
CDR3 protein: CACSPGIVNEKLFF
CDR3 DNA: TGTGCCTGTTCCCCGGGAATTGTTAATGAAAAACTGTTTTTT

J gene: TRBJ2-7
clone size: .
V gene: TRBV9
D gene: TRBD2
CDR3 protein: CASSVAAGGNYEQYF
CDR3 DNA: TGTGCCAGCAGCGTAGCTGCGGGGGGGAACTACGAGCAGTACTTC

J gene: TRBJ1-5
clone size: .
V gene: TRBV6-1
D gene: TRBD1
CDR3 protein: CASSGEQGWSNQPQHF
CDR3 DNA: TGTGCCAGCAGTGGCGAACAGGGGTGGAGCAATCAGCCCCAGCATTTT

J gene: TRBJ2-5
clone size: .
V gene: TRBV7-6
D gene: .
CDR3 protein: CASSLGARETQYF
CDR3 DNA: TGTGCCAGCAGCTTAGGAGCACGAGAGACCCAGTACTTC

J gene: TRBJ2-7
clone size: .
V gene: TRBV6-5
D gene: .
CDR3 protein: CASSTPRQSEQYF
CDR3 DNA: TGTGCCAGCAGCACTCCTAGGCAGAGCGAGCAGTACTTC

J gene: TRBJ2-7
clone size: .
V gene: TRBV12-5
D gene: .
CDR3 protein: CASGLGRPEYEQYF
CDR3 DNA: TGTGCTAGTGGTTTGGGACGGCCGGAATACGAGCAGTACTTC

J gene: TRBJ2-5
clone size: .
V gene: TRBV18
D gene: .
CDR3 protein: CASSTLQGKGETQYF
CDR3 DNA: TGTGCCAGCTCAACGCTACAGGGTAAAGGGGAGACCCAGTACTTC

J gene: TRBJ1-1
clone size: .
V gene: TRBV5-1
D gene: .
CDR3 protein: CASSLAEGMAEAFF
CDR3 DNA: TGCGCCAGCAGCTTGGCCGAAGGGATGGCCGAAGCTTTCTTT

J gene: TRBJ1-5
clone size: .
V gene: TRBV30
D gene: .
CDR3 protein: CAWSVRGGDQPQHF
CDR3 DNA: TGTGCCTGGAGTGTACGGGGGGGCGATCAGCCCCAGCATTTT

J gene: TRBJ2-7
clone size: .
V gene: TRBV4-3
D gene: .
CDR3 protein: CASSQEWGIYEQYF
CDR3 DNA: TGCGCCAGCAGCCAAGAATGGGGGATCTACGAGCAGTACTTC

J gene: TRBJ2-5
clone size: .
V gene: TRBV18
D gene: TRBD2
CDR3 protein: CASSPRQRGGLETQYF
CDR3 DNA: TGTGCCAGCTCTCCCCGGCAGCGGGGGGGCTTGGAGACCCAGTACTTC

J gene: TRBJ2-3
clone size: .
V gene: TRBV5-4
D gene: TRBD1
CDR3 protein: CASSWTGSTDTQYF
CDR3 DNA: TGTGCCAGCAGCTGGACAGGGAGCACAGATACGCAGTATTTT

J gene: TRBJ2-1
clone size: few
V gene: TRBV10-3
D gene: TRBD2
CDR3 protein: CAISGGLGTSSYNEQFF
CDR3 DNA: TGTGCCATCAGTGGGGGCCTCGGGACTAGCAGCTACAATGAGCAGTTCTTC

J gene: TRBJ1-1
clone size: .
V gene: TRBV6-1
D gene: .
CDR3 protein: CAILPGPFMNTEAFF
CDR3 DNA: TGTGCCATCCTCCCGGGACCGTTCATGAACACTGAAGCTTTCTTT

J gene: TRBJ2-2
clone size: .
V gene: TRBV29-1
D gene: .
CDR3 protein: CSVELTGSPNAGELFF
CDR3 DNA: TGCAGCGTTGAACTCACAGGGTCCCCTAATGCCGGGGAGCTGTTTTTT

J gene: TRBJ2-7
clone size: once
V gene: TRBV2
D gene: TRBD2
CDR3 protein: CASSAASGIYEQYF
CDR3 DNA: TGTGCCAGCAGTGCGGCTAGCGGGATCTACGAGCAGTACTTC

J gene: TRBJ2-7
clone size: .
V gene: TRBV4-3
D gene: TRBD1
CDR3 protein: CASSHGTGLVREQYF
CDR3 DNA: TGCGCCAGCAGCCACGGGACAGGGTTGGTTCGCGAGCAGTACTTC

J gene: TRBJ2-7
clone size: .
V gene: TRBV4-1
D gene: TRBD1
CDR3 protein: CASSLGQGQEQYF
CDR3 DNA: TGCGCCAGCAGCCTTGGACAGGGGCAAGAGCAGTACTTC

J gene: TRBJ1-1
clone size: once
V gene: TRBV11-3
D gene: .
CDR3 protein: CASSPLGETEAFF
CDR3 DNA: TGTGCCAGCAGCCCTCTCGGGGAGACTGAAGCTTTCTTT

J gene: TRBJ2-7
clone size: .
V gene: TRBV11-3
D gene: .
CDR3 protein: CASSLDGSYEQYF
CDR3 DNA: TGTGCCAGCAGCTTAGATGGGTCCTACGAGCAGTACTTC

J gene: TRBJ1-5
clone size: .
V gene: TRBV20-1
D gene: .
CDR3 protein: CSASNQPQHF
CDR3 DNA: TGCAGTGCTTCTAATCAGCCCCAGCATTTT

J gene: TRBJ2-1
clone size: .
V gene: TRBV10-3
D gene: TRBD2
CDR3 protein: CAISDERGVAGGPYEQFF
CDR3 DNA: TGTGCCATCAGTGACGAAAGGGGTGTGGCGGGAGGGCCGTATGAGCAGTTCTTC

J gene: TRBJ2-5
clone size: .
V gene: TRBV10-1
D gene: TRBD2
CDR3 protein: CASSSGLQETQYF
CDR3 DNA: TGCGCCAGCAGCTCGGGACTACAAGAGACCCAGTACTTC

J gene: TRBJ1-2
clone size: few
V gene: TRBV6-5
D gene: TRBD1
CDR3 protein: CASTRTGQVGGYTF
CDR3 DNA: TGTGCCAGCACCCGGACAGGGCAGGTCGGCGGCTACACCTTC

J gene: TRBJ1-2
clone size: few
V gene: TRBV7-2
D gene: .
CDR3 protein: CASSSSGRGYTF
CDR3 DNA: TGTGCCAGCAGCTCCTCAGGGAGGGGCTACACCTTC

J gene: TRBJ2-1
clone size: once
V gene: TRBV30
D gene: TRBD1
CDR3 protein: CAWATGQGYEQFF
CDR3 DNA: TGTGCCTGGGCCACGGGACAGGGCTATGAGCAGTTCTTC

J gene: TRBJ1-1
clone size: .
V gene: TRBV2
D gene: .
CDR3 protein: CASSDVSRGSGTEAFF
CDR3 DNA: TGTGCCAGCAGTGATGTATCCAGGGGCTCGGGCACTGAAGCTTTCTTT

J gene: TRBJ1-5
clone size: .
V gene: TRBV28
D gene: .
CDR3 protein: CASSGTATGNQPQHF
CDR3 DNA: TGTGCCAGCAGCGGGACGGCCACGGGCAATCAGCCCCAGCATTTT

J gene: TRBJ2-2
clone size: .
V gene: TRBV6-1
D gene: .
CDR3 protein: CATRGRPGELFF
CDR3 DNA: TGTGCCACTAGGGGTAGGCCCGGGGAGCTGTTTTTT

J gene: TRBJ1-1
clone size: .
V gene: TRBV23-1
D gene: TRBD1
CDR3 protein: CASSGTGGLRTEAFF
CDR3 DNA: TGCGCCTCGTCGGGGACAGGGGGTCTAAGGACTGAAGCTTTCTTT

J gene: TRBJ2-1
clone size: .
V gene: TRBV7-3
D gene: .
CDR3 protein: CASSNGVEEQFF
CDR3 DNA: TGTGCCAGCAGCAACGGTGTAGAGGAGCAGTTCTTC

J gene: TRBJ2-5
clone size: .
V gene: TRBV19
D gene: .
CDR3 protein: CASSIAPAGGETQYF
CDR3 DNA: TGTGCCAGTAGTATCGCTCCGGCCGGCGGGGAGACCCAGTACTTC

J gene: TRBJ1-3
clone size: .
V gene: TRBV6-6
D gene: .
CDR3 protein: CASSQGTGNTIYF
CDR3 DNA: TGTGCCAGCAGTCAGGGTACTGGAAACACCATATATTTT

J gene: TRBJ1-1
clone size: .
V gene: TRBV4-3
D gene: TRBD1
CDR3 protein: CASSQDWEQGDEAFF
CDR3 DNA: TGCGCCAGCAGCCAAGATTGGGAACAGGGGGATGAAGCTTTCTTT